This TCR beta chain was captured by sequencing in a study of blood T cell repertoires in COVID-19. In the original workflow: Amplification of reference gene primers was used by the study to estimate nucleated cell counts. The repertoire was sequenced with immunoSEQ multiplex PCR; TCRdb's copy has only in-frame clones and lacks some. That table supplies the V and J calls and clone size; D and trimming were determined from the DNA. The sample gives about 120,000 clones, 71% of which show up once; about 0.85% is in the top ten. The CDR3 loop spans 15 amino acids. Trimming took 4 bases from V and 1 from J; bases not matched to a gene: 6. Per germline, CDR1 GTSNPN and CDR2 SVGIG (reference sequence).

J is TRBJ1-5 and V is TRBV30; 8 bases are shared with TRBD1. The source material was peripheral blood. The origin of this receptor is a human donor with acute or convalescent COVID-19. The donor label of this sample is uncertain. CDR3 DNA: TGTGCCTGGAATTCCGGACAGGGAAGCAATCAGCCCCAGCATTTT. Protein: CAWNSGQGSNQPQHF.